Below, 22 T cell receptor beta chains from the same sample are listed, as sequenced in a study of Ad26.COV2.S vaccination and SARS-CoV-2 variants. Specified treatment: over 15 received Ad26.COV2.S at low or high dose, single or two shots; about 5 received placebo; per-sample allocation not given. Sampling was performed 63 days after the first vaccine or placebo injection. The assay was immunoSEQ multiplex PCR, and TCRdb's table has in-frame clones only and misses some. The data show around 310,000 clones, 75% to 90% seen once. Sequencing was performed on peripheral blood, taken in a trial of Ad26.COV2.S vaccine versus placebo. All receptors come from a person between 18 and 60 years old who received the Ad26.COV2.S COVID-19 vaccine or a placebo.

As for this clone: This sample also contains other DNA sequences that code for the same CDR3. The rearrangement links TRBV7-2 to TRBJ2-1, with D unresolved. Germline V gene data show CDR1 as SGHTA and CDR2 as FQGNSA. Trimming removed 2 bases from V and 6 bases from J, with 8 bases in between. The CDR3 length is 13 residues. CDR3 protein: CASSLNVGNEQFF. The CDR3, as DNA: TGTGCCAGCAGCTTAAACGTTGGCAATGAGCAGTTCTTC.

This chain links TRBV3-1 (or the pseudogene TRBV3-2) with TRBJ2-1; D possibly corresponds to TRBD1 (5 bases). The V end lost 10 bases, the J end lost 9 bases, and 16 bases lay between the germline ends. Per the germline V gene, CDR1 is LGHDT and CDR2 is YNNKEL (reference sequence). The CDR3 loop spans 12 amino acids. CDR3 sequence reads: CANQTPQGEQFF. The CDR3, as DNA: TGTGCCAACCAGACACCTCAGGGTGAGCAGTTCTTC.

The sample holds one count of this clone. The rearrangement joins TRBV19 to TRBJ1-1; D not certain. Trimming took 10 bases from V and 7 from J, leaving 10 bases between them. CDR1 is LNHDA, CDR2 SQIVND, per germline (reference sequence). The CDR3 length is 10 residues. DNA of the CDR3: TGTGCCACGGGGAGTGATGAAGCTTTCTTT. Amino acid sequence: CATGSDEAFF.

The chain couples TRBV2 to TRBJ1-1, with D perhaps matching TRBD1 (5 bases). Germline V gene data show CDR1 as SNHLY and CDR2 as FYNNEI. The CDR3 is 12 amino acids. V was trimmed by 4 bases and J by 4 bases, leaving 7 bases between them. CDR3 sequence reads: CASSAGPTEAFF. CDR3 nucleotides: TGTGCCAGCAGTGCGGGACCCACTGAAGCTTTCTTT.

The gene calls are TRBV3-1 (or the pseudogene TRBV3-2) and TRBJ1-2; no clear D gene. Between the trimmed V and J ends, which lost 1 base and 4 bases, there was a span of 10 bases. This CDR3 has 14 amino acids. Germline V gene sequence: CDR1 LGHDT, CDR2 YNNKEL (reference sequence). The CDR3 reads CASSQGPSGYGYTF. Here the CDR3 DNA reads TGTGCCAGCAGCCAAGGGCCGTCAGGCTATGGCTACACCTTC.

The chain carries TRBV4-3 and TRBJ1-1; D is undetermined. The CDR3 consists of 15 residues. CDR1 and CDR2 from the germline V gene are LGHNA and YSLEER. V was shortened by 0 bases and J by 6 bases, with 14 bases between the two germline ends. The CDR3 bases are TGCGCCAGCAGCCAAGATTCGCGATTTAAGGCTGAAGCTTTCTTT. Translation gives CASSQDSRFKAEAFF.

The chain is built from TRBV24-1 and TRBJ2-3; unclear D gene. Trimming shortened V by 3 bases and J by 6 bases, and 12 bases separated the two germline ends. This CDR3 comprises 14 residues. Per germline, CDR1 KGHDR and CDR2 SFDVKD. For the CDR3, the DNA is TGTGCCACCAGTGATAAAGTATTTTCGGATACGCAGTATTTT. As protein: CATSDKVFSDTQYF.

This chain uses TRBV28 with TRBJ1-2, with 10 bases fitting TRBD1. With 5 bases clipped from V and 5 bases from J, the junction kept 5 bases outside the gene matches. The CDR3 is made up of 14 amino acids. Germline lookup yields CDR1 MDHEN and CDR2 SYDVKM. CDR3 region: CASSDRGRGYGYTF. The CDR3 DNA reads TGTGCCAGCAGTGACAGGGGGCGAGGTTATGGCTACACCTTC.

The chain combines TRBV7-9 with TRBJ2-2; the D gene could be TRBD1 or TRBD2 (6 bases each). Germline CDR1 and CDR2: SEHNR and FQNEAQ (reference sequence). Trimming left V 6 bases short and J 7 bases short, with 18 bases between. The CDR3 spans 15 residues. DNA of the CDR3: TGTGCCAGCAGGACCCTAGGGGGGCTCGGCGGGGAGCTGTTTTTT. It specifies CASRTLGGLGGELFF.

This chain uses TRBV5-6 with TRBJ1-2; D not certain. V gave up 4 bases and J gave up 3 bases, with 16 bases separating them. The CDR3 has 15 amino acids. CDR1 and CDR2 from the germline V gene are SGHDT and YYEEEE. The CDR3 here is CASSPTPLGDYGYTF. CDR3 DNA sequence: TGTGCCAGCAGCCCGACCCCCCTTGGCGACTATGGCTACACCTTC.

The chain couples TRBV6-1 to TRBJ2-6, with a possible D match to TRBD2 (6 bases). The ends were cut back, 1 base at V and 2 bases at J, with 12 bases in the middle. Germline-derived CDR1 and CDR2 are MNHNS and SASEGT. The CDR3 has 17 amino acids. CDR3 sequence reads: CASSEGSGEPGANVLTF. The CDR3, as DNA: TGTGCCAGCAGTGAAGGGTCGGGGGAGCCTGGGGCCAACGTCCTGACTTTC.

The chain has TRBV19 and TRBJ1-1; D call uncertain. The V gene's germline CDR1 is LNHDA and CDR2 SQIVND (reference sequence). This CDR3 spans 14 amino acids. V lost 3 bases and J lost 4, with 12 bases in between. CDR3 DNA sequence: TGTGCCAGTAGTATGGGTGGCGGGCCCACTGAAGCTTTCTTT. This translates into CASSMGGGPTEAFF.

The chain employs TRBV3-1 (or the pseudogene TRBV3-2) and TRBJ2-1; 13 nucleotides match TRBD2. The germline V gene encodes CDR1 LGHDT and CDR2 YNNKEL (reference sequence). The CDR3 extends over 14 amino acids. V gave up 8 bases and J gave up 3 bases; unmatched junction bases: 1. CDR3 in DNA: TGTGCCAGCGGGACTAGCGGGATCTACAATGAGCAGTTCTTC. This encodes CASGTSGIYNEQFF.

The chain carries TRBV4-3 and TRBJ2-7; D is unclear. V dropped 1 base and J dropped 0 bases, with 10 bases sitting between them. In germline, CDR1 is LGHNA, CDR2 YSLEER. This CDR3 is built from 15 residues. The CDR3: CASSQAGWGSYEQYF. In DNA, the CDR3 is TGCGCCAGCAGCCAAGCCGGGTGGGGCTCCTACGAGCAGTACTTC.

The chain has TRBV6-5 and TRBJ1-4, with D hard to call. The CDR3 totals 15 residues. Trimming took 2 bases from V and 3 from J, leaving 10 bases between them. From germline, CDR1 is MNHEY and CDR2 SVGAGI. The CDR3 here is CASSYGINPNEKLFF. In DNA, the CDR3 is TGTGCCAGCAGTTACGGGATAAACCCTAATGAAAAACTGTTTTTT.

The gene calls are TRBV13 and TRBJ2-7; 10 positions agree with TRBD2. Germline CDR1 PRHDT, CDR2 FYEKMQ (reference sequence). The trim removed 3 bases at V and 4 bases at J, leaving 6 bases unmatched. This CDR3 has 15 residues. CDR3 sequence: CASSFTSGTPYEQYV. CDR3 in DNA: TGTGCCAGCAGCTTTACTAGCGGGACCCCATACGAGCAGTACGTC.

This sequence joins TRBV11-2 and TRBJ1-2; possible D gene TRBD1, 6 bases. The ends were cut back, 6 bases at V and 3 bases at J, with 14 bases in the middle. There are 14 residues in the CDR3. CDR1 is SGHAT, CDR2 FQNNGV, per germline. The chain's CDR3 is CASRQQTGYYGYTF. CDR3 DNA sequence: TGTGCCAGCAGACAGCAGACAGGCTACTATGGCTACACCTTC.

The chain links TRBV10-1 to TRBJ2-2, with D unclear. Germline CDR1 is WNHNN and CDR2 is SYGVQD (reference sequence). This CDR3 region has 14 residues. V lost 3 bases to trimming and J lost 0 bases, with 5 bases between them. The CDR3 coding sequence is TGCGCCAGCAGTGACTGTCCGAACACCGGGGAGCTGTTTTTT. This encodes CASSDCPNTGELFF.

V is TRBV18 and J is TRBJ2-3; TRBD1 agrees at 10 bases. The CDR3 length is 19 residues. CDR1 KGHSH and CDR2 LQKENI come from the germline V gene. V shed 0 bases and J 11 bases; nucleotides not matched to a gene: 20. The CDR3 DNA follows: TGTGCCAGCTCACCACCGCCCGGGACAGGGGCCTCGTCCGGGTACGAGCAGTATTTT. Its protein is CASSPPPGTGASSGYEQYF.

The rearrangement joins TRBV11-2 to TRBJ2-3; a weak D match, TRBD2 (6 bases). The V and J ends lost 2 bases and 9 bases respectively, with 12 bases between them. This CDR3 has 13 amino acids. Germline V gene data show CDR1 as SGHAT and CDR2 as FQNNGV. The CDR3 sequence is CASSLIQAGTQYF. The CDR3 region has the DNA TGTGCCAGCAGCTTAATACAGGCGGGGACGCAGTATTTT.

The chain recombines TRBV6-6 with TRBJ1-5; D possibly corresponds to TRBD1 (5 bases). The CDR3 runs 14 residues. CDR1 and CDR2 from the germline V gene are MNHNY and SVGAGI (reference sequence). V was pared by 0 bases and J by 4 bases, with 7 bases between. The CDR3 region has the DNA TGTGCCAGCAGTTACTCGGGGGGGAATCAGCCCCAGCATTTT. As protein: CASSYSGGNQPQHF.

The chain combines TRBV9 with TRBJ2-3; D uncertain. From germline, CDR1 is SGDLS and CDR2 YYNGEE. V dropped 4 bases and J dropped 3 bases, with 15 bases sitting between them. The CDR3 spans 15 residues. CDR3 DNA sequence: TGTGCCAGCAGCACCGCATCTGGGTTAACAGATACGCAGTATTTT. The encoded protein is CASSTASGLTDTQYF. Together with reference TRBV9 and TRBJ2-3, the CDR3 gives the full variable domain: DSGVTQTPKHLITATGQRVTLRCSPRSGDLSVYWYQQSLDQGLQFLIQYYNGEERAKGNILERFSAQQFPDLHSELNLSSLELGDSALYFCASSTASGLTDTQYFGPGTRLTVL.